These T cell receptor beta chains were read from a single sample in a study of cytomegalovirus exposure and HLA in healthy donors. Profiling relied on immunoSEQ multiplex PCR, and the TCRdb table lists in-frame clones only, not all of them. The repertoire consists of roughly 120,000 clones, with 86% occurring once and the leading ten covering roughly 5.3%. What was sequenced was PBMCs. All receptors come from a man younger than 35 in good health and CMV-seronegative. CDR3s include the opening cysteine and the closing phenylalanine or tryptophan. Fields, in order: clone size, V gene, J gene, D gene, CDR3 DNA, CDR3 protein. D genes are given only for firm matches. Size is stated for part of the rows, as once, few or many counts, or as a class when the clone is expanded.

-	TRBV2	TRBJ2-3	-	TGTGCCAGCAGTCTTACAGGGAGAGATACGCAGTATTTT	CASSLTGRDTQYF
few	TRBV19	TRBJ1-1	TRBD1	TGTGCCAGTAGTATAGGAACAGGGGGAGCTTTCTTT	CASSIGTGGAFF
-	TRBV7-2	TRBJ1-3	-	TGTGCCAGCAGGGATCAGGGTCCTGGAAACACCATATATTTT	CASRDQGPGNTIYF
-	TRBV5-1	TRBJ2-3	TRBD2	TGCGCCAGCAGCTTGGGCGGGGGGGTCACAGATACGCAGTATTTT	CASSLGGGVTDTQYF
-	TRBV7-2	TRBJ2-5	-	TGTGCCAGCAGCTATAGCGGATCGTACCAAGAGACCCAGTACTTC	CASSYSGSYQETQYF
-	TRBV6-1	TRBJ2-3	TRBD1	TGTGCCAGCAGATGGGACAGGGACACAGATACGCAGTATTTT	CASRWDRDTDTQYF
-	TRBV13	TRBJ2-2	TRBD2	TGTGCCAGCAGCTCTCTAGCGGGGAGGAACACCGGGGAGCTGTTTTTT	CASSSLAGRNTGELFF
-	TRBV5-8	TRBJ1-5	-	TGTGCCAGCAAAGGCGGACAGCCGAATCAGCCCCAGCATTTT	CASKGGQPNQPQHF
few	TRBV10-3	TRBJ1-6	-	TGTGCCATTGCGACAGGACCGTATTCACCCCTCCACTTT	CAIATGPYSPLHF
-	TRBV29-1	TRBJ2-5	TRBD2	TGCAGCCCCGGACTAGCGGGAGCTGGGGAGACCCAGTACTTC	CSPGLAGAGETQYF
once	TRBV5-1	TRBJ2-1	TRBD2	TGCGCCAGCAGCCTACCGGGGAGCGGGGGACCCTACAATGAGCAGTTCTTC	CASSLPGSGGPYNEQFF
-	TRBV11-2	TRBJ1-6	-	TGTGCCAGCAGCGGGAGAAAGGATTCACCCCTCCACTTT	CASSGRKDSPLHF
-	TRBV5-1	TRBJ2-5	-	TGCGCCAGCAGCTTGGCGGCGGGACTCAGAGAGACCCAGTACTTC	CASSLAAGLRETQYF
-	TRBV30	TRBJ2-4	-	TGTGCCGGAGGGGAGTTAGGGAGGCCGAAAAACATTCAGTACTTC	CAGGELGRPKNIQYF
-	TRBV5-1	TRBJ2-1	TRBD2	TGCGCCAGCAGCAGTAGCGGGGGTGAGCAGTTCTTC	CASSSSGGEQFF
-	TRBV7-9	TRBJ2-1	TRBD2	TGTGCCAGCAGACGGACTAGCGGGGGGGCTTCCTACAATGAGCAGTTCTTC	CASRRTSGGASYNEQFF
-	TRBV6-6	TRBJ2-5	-	TGTGCCAGCAGTTTTTTTCGGCCGGGGATTCAAGAGACCCAGTACTTC	CASSFFRPGIQETQYF
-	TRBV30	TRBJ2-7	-	TGTGCCTGGACTCAGGGGGGTTACGAGCAGTACTTC	CAWTQGGYEQYF
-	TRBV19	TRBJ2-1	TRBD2	TGTGCCAGTAGTATAGGGGGAGGGCGGAATGAGCAGTTCTTC	CASSIGGGRNEQFF
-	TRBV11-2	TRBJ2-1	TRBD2	TGTGCCAGCAGCCGGACTAGCGGAAATGAGCAGTTCTTC	CASSRTSGNEQFF
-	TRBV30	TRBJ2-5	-	TGTGCCTGGAGTGGGCAGGCCCAAAATAAGTACCAAGAGACCCAGTACTTC	CAWSGQAQNKYQETQYF
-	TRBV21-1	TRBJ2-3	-	TGTGCCAGCAGGGACCGGGGGCCGTCCACTCTAGCGGGGAGCACAGATACGCAGTATTTT	CASRDRGPSTLAGSTDTQYF
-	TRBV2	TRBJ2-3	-	TGTGCCAGCAGCGAGGTTATGGGAGGCGCAGATACGCAGTATTTT	CASSEVMGGADTQYF
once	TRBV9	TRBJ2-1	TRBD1	TGTGCCAGCAGCGCGACAGGGGGAGATAATGAGCAGTTCTTC	CASSATGGDNEQFF
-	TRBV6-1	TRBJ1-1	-	TGTGCCAGCAGCGAAAGACAGCTCGGGAACACTGAAGCTTTCTTT	CASSERQLGNTEAFF
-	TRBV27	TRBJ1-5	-	TGTGCCAGCAGTTTCTCGGGAAGCAATCAGCCCCAGCATTTT	CASSFSGSNQPQHF
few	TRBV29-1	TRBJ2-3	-	TGCAGCGTTGATGAATCGGCGGGGCGGACAGATACGCAGTATTTT	CSVDESAGRTDTQYF
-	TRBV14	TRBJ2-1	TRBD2	TGTGCCAGCAGCCAAGGGGTTTCGCGGGGGGGCCTGTTCTTC	CASSQGVSRGGLFF
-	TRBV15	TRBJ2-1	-	TGTGCCACCAGAGAGGGGGGGGGACCATATGAGCAGTTCTTC	CATREGGGPYEQFF